This is a list of T cell receptor beta chains from one sample in a study of T cell responses to AZD1222 COVID-19 vaccine. Produced via immunoSEQ multiplex PCR; TCRdb's table is partial and in-frame only. The repertoire holds about 130,000 clones, with 88% as singletons. Specimen: peripheral blood, collected on day 0 of AZD1222 vaccination. The receptors shown here come from an adult in good health. The CDR3 runs from the conserved cysteine through the conserved F or W. Fields, in order: clone size, D gene, J gene, V gene, CDR3 protein, CDR3 DNA. The D gene is left open where the match is weak. Size is omitted from some rows. Given values are once, few, many or a class for expanded clones.

clone size: few
D gene: .
J gene: TRBJ1-4
V gene: TRBV27
CDR3 protein: CASSWNRDTANEKLFF
CDR3 DNA: TGTGCCAGCAGTTGGAACCGGGACACGGCTAATGAAAAACTGTTTTTT

clone size: few
D gene: TRBD2
J gene: TRBJ2-1
V gene: TRBV5-1
CDR3 protein: CASSLSSGRARFF
CDR3 DNA: TGCGCCAGCAGCTTGTCCAGCGGGAGGGCCAGGTTCTTC

clone size: .
D gene: TRBD1
J gene: TRBJ2-1
V gene: TRBV11-3
CDR3 protein: CASSLGRDRRLSEQFF
CDR3 DNA: TGTGCCAGCAGCTTAGGCCGGGACAGGAGACTCAGCGAGCAGTTCTTC

clone size: .
D gene: TRBD1
J gene: TRBJ2-2
V gene: TRBV19
CDR3 protein: CASSTTGLTGELFF
CDR3 DNA: TGTGCCAGTAGTACGACAGGGCTCACCGGGGAGCTGTTTTTT

clone size: .
D gene: .
J gene: TRBJ2-1
V gene: TRBV3-1/TRBV3-2
CDR3 protein: CASSQDQGFNEQFF
CDR3 DNA: TGTGCCAGCAGCCAAGATCAGGGGTTCAATGAGCAGTTCTTC

clone size: .
D gene: .
J gene: TRBJ1-5
V gene: TRBV5-1
CDR3 protein: CASSPGEGGNQPQHF
CDR3 DNA: TGCGCCAGCAGCCCAGGGGAAGGGGGCAATCAGCCCCAGCATTTT

clone size: .
D gene: .
J gene: TRBJ1-2
V gene: TRBV27
CDR3 protein: CASSLSRTDYGYTF
CDR3 DNA: TGTGCCAGCAGTTTATCGAGGACAGACTATGGCTACACCTTC

clone size: .
D gene: .
J gene: TRBJ2-1
V gene: TRBV6-2/TRBV6-3
CDR3 protein: CASSPITAPDRNEQFF
CDR3 DNA: TGTGCCAGCAGTCCCATTACAGCCCCGGACAGAAATGAGCAGTTCTTC

clone size: .
D gene: TRBD2
J gene: TRBJ2-7
V gene: TRBV6-2/TRBV6-3
CDR3 protein: CASSYSASGRGEQYF
CDR3 DNA: TGTGCCAGCAGTTACTCGGCGAGCGGGAGAGGCGAGCAGTACTTC

clone size: .
D gene: .
J gene: TRBJ2-7
V gene: TRBV28
CDR3 protein: CASTKTGYSYEQYF
CDR3 DNA: TGTGCCAGCACAAAGACAGGCTACTCCTACGAGCAGTACTTC

clone size: .
D gene: TRBD1
J gene: TRBJ1-2
V gene: TRBV10-3
CDR3 protein: CAAWDRGRYTF
CDR3 DNA: TGTGCCGCCTGGGACAGGGGAAGATACACCTTC

clone size: .
D gene: .
J gene: TRBJ1-2
V gene: TRBV2
CDR3 protein: CASSERGSQYTF
CDR3 DNA: TGTGCCAGCAGTGAAAGGGGATCGCAATACACCTTC

clone size: .
D gene: .
J gene: TRBJ1-1
V gene: TRBV27
CDR3 protein: CASSLDRSQAFF
CDR3 DNA: TGTGCCAGCAGCCTCGACAGAAGCCAAGCTTTCTTT

clone size: .
D gene: TRBD1
J gene: TRBJ2-2
V gene: TRBV19
CDR3 protein: CASSRPTGTGEGELFF
CDR3 DNA: TGTGCCAGTAGTAGACCTACCGGGACAGGGGAAGGCGAGCTGTTTTTT

clone size: .
D gene: TRBD1
J gene: TRBJ1-2
V gene: TRBV18
CDR3 protein: CASSPKRQGIYGYTF
CDR3 DNA: TGTGCCAGCTCACCCAAGAGACAGGGAATCTATGGCTACACCTTC

clone size: .
D gene: .
J gene: TRBJ2-3
V gene: TRBV30
CDR3 protein: CAWSSTTGLGTQYF
CDR3 DNA: TGTGCCTGGAGTTCCACAACTGGACTTGGAACGCAGTATTTT

clone size: .
D gene: .
J gene: TRBJ2-7
V gene: TRBV28
CDR3 protein: CASSSGQSYEQYF
CDR3 DNA: TGTGCCAGCAGTTCTGGGCAATCCTACGAGCAGTACTTC

clone size: .
D gene: .
J gene: TRBJ2-7
V gene: TRBV3-1/TRBV3-2
CDR3 protein: CASSLGYRGEQYF
CDR3 DNA: TGTGCCAGCAGCCTAGGGTACAGAGGGGAGCAGTACTTC

clone size: .
D gene: .
J gene: TRBJ1-5
V gene: TRBV30
CDR3 protein: CAWTSRDRWGSNQPQHF
CDR3 DNA: TGTGCCTGGACTTCCCGGGACCGATGGGGAAGCAATCAGCCCCAGCATTTT

clone size: .
D gene: .
J gene: TRBJ1-5
V gene: TRBV6-5
CDR3 protein: CASIRGGRVGQPQHF
CDR3 DNA: TGTGCCAGCATCCGAGGGGGGCGGGTCGGTCAGCCCCAGCATTTT

clone size: once
D gene: TRBD1
J gene: TRBJ2-7
V gene: TRBV10-3
CDR3 protein: CAISLTGLDEQYF
CDR3 DNA: TGTGCCATCAGCCTGACAGGGCTCGACGAGCAGTACTTC

clone size: .
D gene: .
J gene: TRBJ2-2
V gene: TRBV19
CDR3 protein: CASTPGTNTGELFF
CDR3 DNA: TGTGCCTCCACGCCCGGGACGAACACCGGGGAGCTGTTTTTT

clone size: .
D gene: TRBD1
J gene: TRBJ2-7
V gene: TRBV11-1
CDR3 protein: CASSPGQGREQYF
CDR3 DNA: TGTGCCAGCAGCCCGGGACAGGGGAGGGAGCAGTACTTC

clone size: once
D gene: .
J gene: TRBJ1-4
V gene: TRBV27
CDR3 protein: CASAGAGLWEKLFF
CDR3 DNA: TGTGCCAGTGCCGGAGCGGGGCTTTGGGAAAAACTGTTTTTT

clone size: .
D gene: TRBD1
J gene: TRBJ1-5
V gene: TRBV29-1
CDR3 protein: CSVRGQGGQPQHF
CDR3 DNA: TGCAGCGTTCGGGGACAGGGCGGGCAGCCCCAGCATTTT

clone size: once
D gene: .
J gene: TRBJ2-2
V gene: TRBV6-5
CDR3 protein: CASSYGGRGTGELFF
CDR3 DNA: TGTGCCAGCAGTTACGGGGGTAGGGGCACCGGGGAGCTGTTTTTT

clone size: once
D gene: .
J gene: TRBJ2-2
V gene: TRBV6-2/TRBV6-3
CDR3 protein: CASSLKGGTTGELFF
CDR3 DNA: TGTGCCAGCAGCCTAAAAGGGGGTACCACCGGGGAGCTGTTTTTT

clone size: .
D gene: .
J gene: TRBJ1-4
V gene: TRBV28
CDR3 protein: CASSPSGGRGTNEKLFF
CDR3 DNA: TGTGCCAGCAGTCCCTCGGGGGGGCGCGGGACTAATGAAAAACTGTTTTTT

clone size: .
D gene: .
J gene: TRBJ2-1
V gene: TRBV2
CDR3 protein: CASRLINEQFF
CDR3 DNA: TGTGCCAGCCGACTTATAAATGAGCAGTTCTTC

clone size: .
D gene: .
J gene: TRBJ2-7
V gene: TRBV11-2
CDR3 protein: CASSLGRGATYEQYF
CDR3 DNA: TGTGCCAGCAGCTTAGGCCGAGGCGCCACCTACGAGCAGTACTTC

clone size: .
D gene: .
J gene: TRBJ2-1
V gene: TRBV10-2
CDR3 protein: CASTGFDEQFF
CDR3 DNA: TGCGCCAGCACGGGGTTTGATGAGCAGTTCTTC

clone size: once
D gene: .
J gene: TRBJ2-5
V gene: TRBV7-2
CDR3 protein: CASSSTALQETQYF
CDR3 DNA: TGTGCCAGCAGCTCCACGGCCCTACAAGAGACCCAGTACTTC

clone size: .
D gene: .
J gene: TRBJ2-7
V gene: TRBV6-5
CDR3 protein: CASSYRTIDAYEQYF
CDR3 DNA: TGTGCCAGCAGTTACCGAACTATAGATGCCTACGAGCAGTACTTC

clone size: .
D gene: TRBD1
J gene: TRBJ2-5
V gene: TRBV18
CDR3 protein: CASSPGTAQETQYF
CDR3 DNA: TGTGCCAGCTCACCTGGGACAGCACAAGAGACCCAGTACTTC

clone size: .
D gene: .
J gene: TRBJ1-5
V gene: TRBV3-1/TRBV3-2
CDR3 protein: CASSQGEQPQHF
CDR3 DNA: TGTGCCAGCAGCCAAGGGGAGCAGCCCCAGCATTTT

clone size: .
D gene: .
J gene: TRBJ2-7
V gene: TRBV3-1/TRBV3-2
CDR3 protein: CASSQENYEQYF
CDR3 DNA: TGTGCCAGCAGCCAAGAGAACTACGAGCAGTACTTC

clone size: once
D gene: .
J gene: TRBJ2-7
V gene: TRBV24-1
CDR3 protein: CATSDFSWVTYEQYF
CDR3 DNA: TGTGCCACCAGTGATTTTTCTTGGGTCACCTACGAGCAGTACTTC

clone size: few
D gene: .
J gene: TRBJ2-7
V gene: TRBV9
CDR3 protein: CASSPRGSNYEQYF
CDR3 DNA: TGTGCCAGCAGCCCTAGAGGCTCGAACTACGAGCAGTACTTC

clone size: .
D gene: .
J gene: TRBJ1-6
V gene: TRBV5-5
CDR3 protein: CASSFIWDLNSPLHF
CDR3 DNA: TGTGCCAGCAGCTTTATCTGGGACCTTAATTCACCCCTCCACTTT

clone size: .
D gene: TRBD2
J gene: TRBJ2-1
V gene: TRBV7-3
CDR3 protein: CASSPRGLAGVSSYNEQFF
CDR3 DNA: TGTGCCAGCAGCCCGCGGGGACTAGCGGGGGTGAGCTCCTACAATGAGCAGTTCTTC

clone size: .
D gene: .
J gene: TRBJ2-6
V gene: TRBV19
CDR3 protein: CASKGGNSGANVLTF
CDR3 DNA: TGTGCCTCTAAAGGGGGAAACTCTGGGGCCAACGTCCTGACTTTC

clone size: .
D gene: .
J gene: TRBJ1-1
V gene: TRBV13
CDR3 protein: CASSLNAANTEAFF
CDR3 DNA: TGTGCCAGCAGCTTAAACGCTGCGAACACTGAAGCTTTCTTT

clone size: .
D gene: .
J gene: TRBJ1-6
V gene: TRBV9
CDR3 protein: CASSAFGRENSPLHF
CDR3 DNA: TGTGCCAGCAGCGCCTTTGGACGGGAGAATTCACCCCTCCACTTT

clone size: once
D gene: TRBD2
J gene: TRBJ2-3
V gene: TRBV5-4
CDR3 protein: CASSTGLAGTQYF
CDR3 DNA: TGTGCCAGCAGTACGGGACTAGCGGGTACGCAGTATTTT

clone size: .
D gene: .
J gene: TRBJ2-6
V gene: TRBV5-5
CDR3 protein: CASSLFPSGANVLTF
CDR3 DNA: TGTGCCAGCAGCTTATTCCCCTCTGGGGCCAACGTCCTGACTTTC

clone size: .
D gene: TRBD2
J gene: TRBJ2-7
V gene: TRBV10-3
CDR3 protein: CAISPRTSGDIYEQYF
CDR3 DNA: TGTGCCATCAGCCCGAGGACTAGCGGAGATATCTACGAGCAGTACTTC

clone size: .
D gene: .
J gene: TRBJ1-5
V gene: TRBV6-5
CDR3 protein: CASSRIGAYQPQHF
CDR3 DNA: TGTGCCAGCAGTCGGATCGGGGCTTATCAGCCCCAGCATTTT

clone size: .
D gene: .
J gene: TRBJ1-5
V gene: TRBV6-5
CDR3 protein: CASSYDEHQPQHF
CDR3 DNA: TGTGCCAGCAGTTACGATGAGCATCAGCCCCAGCATTTT

clone size: .
D gene: TRBD1
J gene: TRBJ1-1
V gene: TRBV19
CDR3 protein: CASSVAPGGTEAFF
CDR3 DNA: TGTGCCAGTAGTGTGGCCCCAGGGGGCACTGAAGCTTTCTTT

clone size: .
D gene: TRBD2
J gene: TRBJ2-1
V gene: TRBV4-2
CDR3 protein: CASSQDEAGAYNEQFF
CDR3 DNA: TGTGCCAGCAGCCAAGATGAGGCGGGAGCATACAATGAGCAGTTCTTC